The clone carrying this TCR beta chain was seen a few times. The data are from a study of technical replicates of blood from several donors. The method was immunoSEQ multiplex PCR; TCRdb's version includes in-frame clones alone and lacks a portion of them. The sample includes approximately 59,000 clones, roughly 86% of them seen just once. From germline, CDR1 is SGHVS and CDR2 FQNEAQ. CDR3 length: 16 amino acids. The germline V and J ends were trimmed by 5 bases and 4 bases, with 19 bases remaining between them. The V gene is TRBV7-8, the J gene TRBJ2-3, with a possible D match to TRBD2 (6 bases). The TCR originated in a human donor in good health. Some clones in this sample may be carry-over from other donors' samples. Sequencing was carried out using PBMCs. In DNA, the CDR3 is TGTGCCAGCAGCCCCCCATGGAGACTAGGGGCAGATACGCAGTATTTT. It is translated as CASSPPWRLGADTQYF. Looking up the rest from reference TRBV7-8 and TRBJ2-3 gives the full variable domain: GAGVSQSPRYKVAKRGQDVALRCDPISGHVSLFWYQQALGQGPEFLTYFQNEAQLDKSGLPSDRFFAERPEGSVSTLKIQRTQQEDSAVYLCASSPPWRLGADTQYFGPGTRLTVL.